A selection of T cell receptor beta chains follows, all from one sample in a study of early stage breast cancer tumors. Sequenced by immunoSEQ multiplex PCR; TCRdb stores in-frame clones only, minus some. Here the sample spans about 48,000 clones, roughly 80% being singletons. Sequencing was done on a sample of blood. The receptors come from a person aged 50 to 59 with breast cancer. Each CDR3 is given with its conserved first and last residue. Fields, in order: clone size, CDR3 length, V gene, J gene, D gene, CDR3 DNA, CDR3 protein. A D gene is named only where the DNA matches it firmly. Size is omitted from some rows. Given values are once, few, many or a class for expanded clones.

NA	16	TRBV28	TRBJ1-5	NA	TGTGCCAGCAGTTTACGCGGGATACTTAGCCATCAGCCCCAGCATTTT	CASSLRGILSHQPQHF
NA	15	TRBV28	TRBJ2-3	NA	TGTGCCAGCAGTTTAGGGTCGTCGTCTACAGATACGCAGTATTTT	CASSLGSSSTDTQYF
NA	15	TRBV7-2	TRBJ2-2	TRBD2	TGTGCCAGCAGCCTGGCGGGGGGGCCGAACGGGGAGCTGTTTTTT	CASSLAGGPNGELFF
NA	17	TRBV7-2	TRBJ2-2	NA	TGTGCCAGCAGCTTAGGGAGCAAAACCTGGAACACCGGGGAGCTGTTTTTT	CASSLGSKTWNTGELFF
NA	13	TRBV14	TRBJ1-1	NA	TGTGCCAGCAGCCAAGATGGGGGGATTGAAGCTTTCTTT	CASSQDGGIEAFF
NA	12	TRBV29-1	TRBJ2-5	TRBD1	TGCAGCGCTGACAGGGACCAAGAGACCCAGTACTTC	CSADRDQETQYF
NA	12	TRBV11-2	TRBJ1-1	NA	TGTGCCAGCAGGCTAGAGAACACTGAAGCTTTCTTT	CASRLENTEAFF
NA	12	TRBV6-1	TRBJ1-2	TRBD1	TGTGCCAGCAGCGACAGGGACTATGGCTACACCTTC	CASSDRDYGYTF
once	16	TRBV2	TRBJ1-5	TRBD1	TGTGCCAGCGGGTTACAGGGGAGGTATAGCAATCAGCCCCAGCATTTT	CASGLQGRYSNQPQHF
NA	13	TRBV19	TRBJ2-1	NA	TGTGCCAGTAGTAAGGCCCGTCTCAGTGAGCAGTTCTTC	CASSKARLSEQFF
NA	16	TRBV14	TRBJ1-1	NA	TGTGCCAGCAGTCGGGACGTCGGCTTGGGAAACACTGAAGCTTTCTTT	CASSRDVGLGNTEAFF
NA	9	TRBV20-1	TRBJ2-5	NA	TGCAGTGCTAGGAGGGACGCCGACTTC	CSARRDADF
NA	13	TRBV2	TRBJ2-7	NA	TGTGCCAGCAGTGAAGGGACCGTCTACGAGCAGTACTTC	CASSEGTVYEQYF
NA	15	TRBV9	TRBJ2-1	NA	TGTGCCAGCAGCTTCGACAGCTACTCCTACAATGAGCAGTTCTTC	CASSFDSYSYNEQFF
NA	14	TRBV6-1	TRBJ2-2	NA	TGTGCCAGCAGTGAAAGCCGGGCGGCCGGGGAGCTGTTTTTT	CASSESRAAGELFF
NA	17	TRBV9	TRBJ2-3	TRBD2	TGTGCCAGCAGCGTAGGAAGGACTAGCGGGAGCACAGATACGCAGTATTTT	CASSVGRTSGSTDTQYF
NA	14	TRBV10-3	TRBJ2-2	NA	TGTGCCATCAGTGATTATCGGGTGACCGGGGAGCTGTTTTTT	CAISDYRVTGELFF
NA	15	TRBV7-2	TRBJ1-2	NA	TGTGCCAGCAGCTTAGAACCAGGGCGCCTTGATGGCTACACCTTC	CASSLEPGRLDGYTF
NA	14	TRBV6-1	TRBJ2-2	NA	TGTGCCAGCAGCCGCCAAGTAAGCACCGGGGAGCTGTTTTTT	CASSRQVSTGELFF
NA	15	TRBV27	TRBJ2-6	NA	TGTGCCAGCAGTTTGGGTAACTCTGGGGCCAACGTCCTGACTTTC	CASSLGNSGANVLTF
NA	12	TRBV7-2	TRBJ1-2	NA	TGTGCCAGCAGCTTAGGTGCGCGGGGCTACACCTTC	CASSLGARGYTF
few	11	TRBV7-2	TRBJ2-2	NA	TGTGCCAGCAGAAACACCGGGGAGCTGTTTTTT	CASRNTGELFF
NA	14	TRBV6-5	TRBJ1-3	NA	TGTGCCAGCACCCCGAGAGAGTCTGGAAACACCATATATTTT	CASTPRESGNTIYF
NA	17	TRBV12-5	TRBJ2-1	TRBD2	TGTGCTAGTGGTTTGCCAAAGGGACTAGATCTGGGAAATGAGCAGTTCTTC	CASGLPKGLDLGNEQFF
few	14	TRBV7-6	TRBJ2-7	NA	TGTGCCAGCAGCTTATTGGGGGAGGTGAACGAGCAGTACTTC	CASSLLGEVNEQYF
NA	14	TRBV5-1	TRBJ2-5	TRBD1	TGCGCCAGCAGCCGGTCAGGGGGCGAAGAGACCCAGTACTTC	CASSRSGGEETQYF
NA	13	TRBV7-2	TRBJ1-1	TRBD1	TGTGCCAGCAGCGAGGGGGCGGGCACTGAAGCTTTCTTT	CASSEGAGTEAFF
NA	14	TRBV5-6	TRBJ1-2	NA	TGTGCCAGCAGCTTGGCCGGGGGGACCTATGGCTACACCTTC	CASSLAGGTYGYTF
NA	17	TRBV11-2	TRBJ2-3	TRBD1	TGTGCCAGCAGCTTAGTCAGACAGGGACGGGGCACAGATACGCAGTATTTT	CASSLVRQGRGTDTQYF
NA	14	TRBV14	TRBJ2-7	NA	TGTGCCAGCAGCCGCTCGGGAGTGAACTACGAGCAGTACTTC	CASSRSGVNYEQYF
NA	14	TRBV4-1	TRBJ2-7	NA	TGCGCCAGCAGCCAAGAGGAATTGAGCTACGAGCAGTACTTC	CASSQEELSYEQYF
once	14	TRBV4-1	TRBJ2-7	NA	TGCGCCAGCAGCCAAGACGGACCGACTAGTCTGAAGTACTTC	CASSQDGPTSLKYF
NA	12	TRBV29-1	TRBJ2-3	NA	TGCAGCGTTTGGGACAGCACAGATACGCAGTATTTT	CSVWDSTDTQYF
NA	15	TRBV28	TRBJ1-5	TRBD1	TGTGCCAGCAGTACGGCCCAGGGGGGTCGTCAGCCCCAGCATTTT	CASSTAQGGRQPQHF
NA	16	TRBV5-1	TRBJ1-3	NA	TGCGCCAGCAGCCTACAGGGAAGTAATAGCGGAAACACCATATATTTT	CASSLQGSNSGNTIYF
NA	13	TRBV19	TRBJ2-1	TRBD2	TGTGCCAGTAGTGAGGGGAGGGATGATGAGCAGTTCTTC	CASSEGRDDEQFF
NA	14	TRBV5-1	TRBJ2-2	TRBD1	TGCGCCAGCAGCGGGACAGGGTTTACCGGGGAGCTGTTTTTT	CASSGTGFTGELFF
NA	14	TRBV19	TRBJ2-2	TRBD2	TGTGCCAGTAGGTCTAGCGGGCAAACCGGGGAGCTGTTTTTT	CASRSSGQTGELFF
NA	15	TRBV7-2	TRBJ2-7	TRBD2	TGTGCCAGCAGCTCGGGACTAGCGGGAGCGGACGAGCAGTACTTC	CASSSGLAGADEQYF
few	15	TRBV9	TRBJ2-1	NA	TGTGCCAGCAGCGTAGGTGCGGGACCCTACAATGAGCAGTTCTTC	CASSVGAGPYNEQFF
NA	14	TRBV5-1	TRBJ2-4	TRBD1	TGCGCCAGCAGCTTGGGGCAGGGGGCGGACATTCAGTACTTC	CASSLGQGADIQYF
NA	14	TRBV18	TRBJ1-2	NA	TGTGCCAGCTCACCTCTCCAGACAGACTATGGCTACACCTTC	CASSPLQTDYGYTF
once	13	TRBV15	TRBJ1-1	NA	TGTGCCACCAGCAGACTGGATGGCACTGAAGCTTTCTTT	CATSRLDGTEAFF
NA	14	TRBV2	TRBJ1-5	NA	TGTGCCAGCAGAAACGACCTAAGCAATCAGCCCCAGCATTTT	CASRNDLSNQPQHF
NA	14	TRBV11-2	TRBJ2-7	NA	TGTGCCAGCAGCTATGATAAGGACTACTACGAGCAGTACTTC	CASSYDKDYYEQYF
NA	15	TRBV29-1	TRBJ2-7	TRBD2	TGCAGCGTTCAGGGAGGGCCGTTAGGGTCGTACGAGCAGTACTTC	CSVQGGPLGSYEQYF
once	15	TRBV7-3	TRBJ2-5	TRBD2	TGTGCCAGCAGCTTAGGTAGCGGGAGTTCCGAGACCCAGTACTTC	CASSLGSGSSETQYF
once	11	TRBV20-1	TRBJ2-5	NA	TGCAGTGCTAGGGCAGAAGAGACCCAGTACTTC	CSARAEETQYF
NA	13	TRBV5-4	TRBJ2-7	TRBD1	TGTGCCACCGCCTGGACAGGGTCCTACGAGCAGTACTTC	CATAWTGSYEQYF
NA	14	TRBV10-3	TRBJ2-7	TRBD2	TGTGCCATCAAGCGGGGTGTTTCGGGCTACGAGCAGTACTTC	CAIKRGVSGYEQYF
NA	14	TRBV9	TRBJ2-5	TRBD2	TGTGCCAGCAGCCCACTAGCGGCCGAAGAGACCCAGTACTTC	CASSPLAAEETQYF
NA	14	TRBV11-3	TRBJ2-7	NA	TGTGCCAGCAGCTTAACAGGTAGCTCCTACGAGCAGTACTTC	CASSLTGSSYEQYF
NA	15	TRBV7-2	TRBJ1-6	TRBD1	TGTGCCAGCAGCTTAGTGGGACAGGGGAGTTCACCCCTCCACTTT	CASSLVGQGSSPLHF